The source of this TCR beta chain is a study of T cells in Graves' hyperthyroidism and ophthalmopathy. Study observations and caveats: Blood held most thyroid clonotypes expanded above 0.001 frequency.

The germline CDR1 and CDR2 sequences are MDHEN and SYDVKM. This CDR3 region has 17 residues. The junction had 8 bases not matched to a gene; V was cut back by 6 bases and J by 4 bases. Diagnoses rested on clinical symptoms, serum thyroxine and TRAb, thyroid ultrasound and orbital computed tomography. Amplified TCR beta CDR3 regions derived from RNA transcripts. The HTBI primer set was used in a first-round RT-PCR of the TCR CDR3. TCRdb used MiXCR to reprocess the multiplex PCR reads, holding one entry per CDR3 protein. The sample carries hundreds of thousands of distinct CDR3 sequences, more than 12% recorded once. Of note for this clonotype: The antigen is undetermined.

Sequencing used blood. This clonotype originated in a woman aged 50 to 60 with Graves' ophthalmopathy. V and J are TRBV28 and TRBJ2-2, with 13 bases that match TRBD2. The CDR3: CASRYGLAGVGTGELFF. CDR3 nucleotide sequence: TGTGCCAGCAGATATGGACTAGCGGGAGTCGGCACCGGGGAGCTGTTTTTT.